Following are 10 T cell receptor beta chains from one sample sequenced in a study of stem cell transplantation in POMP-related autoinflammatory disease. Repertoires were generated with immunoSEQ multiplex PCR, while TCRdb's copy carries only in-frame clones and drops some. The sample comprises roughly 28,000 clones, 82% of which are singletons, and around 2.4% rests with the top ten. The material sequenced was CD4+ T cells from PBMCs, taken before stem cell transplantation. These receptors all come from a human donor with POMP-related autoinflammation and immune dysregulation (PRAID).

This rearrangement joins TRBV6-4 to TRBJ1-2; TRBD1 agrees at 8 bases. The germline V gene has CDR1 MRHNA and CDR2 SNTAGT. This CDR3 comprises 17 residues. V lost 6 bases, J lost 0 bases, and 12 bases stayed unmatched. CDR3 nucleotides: TGTGCCAGCAGGCTTCCGGGACAGGACCCCACTAACTATGGCTACACCTTC. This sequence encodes CASRLPGQDPTNYGYTF.

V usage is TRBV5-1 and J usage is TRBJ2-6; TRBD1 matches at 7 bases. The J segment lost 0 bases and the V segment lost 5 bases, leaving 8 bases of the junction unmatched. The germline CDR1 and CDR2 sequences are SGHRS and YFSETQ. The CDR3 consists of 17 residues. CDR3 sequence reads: CASRVTGLGSGANVLTF. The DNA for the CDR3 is TGCGCCAGCAGAGTGACAGGGTTGGGCTCTGGGGCCAACGTCCTGACTTTC.

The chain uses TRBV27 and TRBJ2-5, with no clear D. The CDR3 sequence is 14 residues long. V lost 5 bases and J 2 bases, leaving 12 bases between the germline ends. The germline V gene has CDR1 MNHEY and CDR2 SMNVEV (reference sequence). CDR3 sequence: CASSPLSPQETQYF. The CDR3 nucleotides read TGTGCCAGCAGTCCCCTCTCCCCGCAAGAGACCCAGTACTTC.

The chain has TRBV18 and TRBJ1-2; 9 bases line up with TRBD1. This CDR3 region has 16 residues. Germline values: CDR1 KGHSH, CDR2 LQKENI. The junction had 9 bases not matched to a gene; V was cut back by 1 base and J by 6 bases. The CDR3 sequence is CASSPRWTGAEHGYTF. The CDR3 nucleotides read TGTGCCAGCTCACCACGGTGGACAGGGGCCGAGCATGGCTACACCTTC.

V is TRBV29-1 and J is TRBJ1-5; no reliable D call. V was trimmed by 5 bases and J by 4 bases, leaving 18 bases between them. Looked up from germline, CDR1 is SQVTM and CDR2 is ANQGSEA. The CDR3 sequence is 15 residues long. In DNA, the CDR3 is TGCAGCGTTTGCGAAGCTAGTTCTGGTAATCAGCCCCAGCATTTT. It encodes CSVCEASSGNQPQHF.

CDR3 protein: CASSWGGGPYEQYF. The CDR3 DNA reads TGTGCCAGCAGTTGGGGGGGAGGACCCTACGAGCAGTACTTC. This chain uses TRBV27 with TRBJ2-7; 7 nucleotides match TRBD2. The CDR3 loop spans 14 amino acids. V lost 4 bases and J lost 2; bases outside the gene matches: 5. The V gene's germline CDR1 is MNHEY and CDR2 SMNVEV (reference sequence).

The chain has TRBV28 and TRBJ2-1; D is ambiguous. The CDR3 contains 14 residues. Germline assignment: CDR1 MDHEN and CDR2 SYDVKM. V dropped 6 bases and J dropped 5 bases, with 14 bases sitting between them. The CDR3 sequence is CASRRDAPHNEQFF. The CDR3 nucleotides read TGTGCCAGCAGAAGGGATGCGCCACACAATGAGCAGTTCTTC.

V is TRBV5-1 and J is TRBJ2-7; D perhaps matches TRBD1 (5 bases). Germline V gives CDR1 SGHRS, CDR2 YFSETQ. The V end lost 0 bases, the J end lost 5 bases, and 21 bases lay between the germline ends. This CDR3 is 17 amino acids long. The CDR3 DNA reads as TGCGCCAGCAGCTTGGCCTCTGCGTCTCAGGGCTTGGACGAGCAGTACTTC. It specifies CASSLASASQGLDEQYF.

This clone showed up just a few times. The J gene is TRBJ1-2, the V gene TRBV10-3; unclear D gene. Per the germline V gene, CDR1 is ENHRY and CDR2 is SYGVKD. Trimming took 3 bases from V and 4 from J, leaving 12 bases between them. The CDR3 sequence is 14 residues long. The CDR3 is CAISEVGEVYGYTF. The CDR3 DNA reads TGTGCCATCAGTGAAGTCGGAGAGGTCTATGGCTACACCTTC.

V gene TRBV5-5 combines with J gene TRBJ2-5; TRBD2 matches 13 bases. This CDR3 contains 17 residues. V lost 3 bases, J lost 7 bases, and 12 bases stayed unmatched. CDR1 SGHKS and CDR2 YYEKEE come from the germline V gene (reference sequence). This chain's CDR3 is CASSSGLAGAVGWTQYF. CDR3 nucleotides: TGTGCCAGCAGCTCCGGACTAGCGGGAGCCGTGGGGTGGACCCAGTACTTC.